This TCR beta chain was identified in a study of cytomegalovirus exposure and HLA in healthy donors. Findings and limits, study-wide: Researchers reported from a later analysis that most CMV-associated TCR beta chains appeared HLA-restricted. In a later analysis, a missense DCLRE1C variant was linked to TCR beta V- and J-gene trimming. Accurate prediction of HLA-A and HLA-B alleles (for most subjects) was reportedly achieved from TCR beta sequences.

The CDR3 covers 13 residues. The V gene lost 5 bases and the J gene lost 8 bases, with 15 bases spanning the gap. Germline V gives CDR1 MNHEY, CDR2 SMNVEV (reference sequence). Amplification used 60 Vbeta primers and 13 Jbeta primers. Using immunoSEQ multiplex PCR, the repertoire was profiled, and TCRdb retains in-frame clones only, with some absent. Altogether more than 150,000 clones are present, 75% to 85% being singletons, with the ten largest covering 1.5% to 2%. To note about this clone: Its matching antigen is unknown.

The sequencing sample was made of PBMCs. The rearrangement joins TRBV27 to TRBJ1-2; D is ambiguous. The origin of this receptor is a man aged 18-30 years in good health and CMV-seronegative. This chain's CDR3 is CASSPRGVGGYTF. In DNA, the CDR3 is TGTGCCAGCAGTCCCCGGGGTGTGGGGGGCTACACCTTC.